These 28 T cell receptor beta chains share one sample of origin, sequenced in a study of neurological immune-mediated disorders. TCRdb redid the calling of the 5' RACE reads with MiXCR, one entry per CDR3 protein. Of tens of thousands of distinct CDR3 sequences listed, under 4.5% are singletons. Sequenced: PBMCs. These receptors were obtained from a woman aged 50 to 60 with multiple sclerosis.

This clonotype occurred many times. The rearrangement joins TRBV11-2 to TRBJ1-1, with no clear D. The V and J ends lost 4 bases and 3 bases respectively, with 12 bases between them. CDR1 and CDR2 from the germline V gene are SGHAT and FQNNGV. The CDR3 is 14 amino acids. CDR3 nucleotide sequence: TGTGCCAGCAGCTCCCGGACTCTTGACACTGAAGCTTTCTTT. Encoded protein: CASSSRTLDTEAFF.

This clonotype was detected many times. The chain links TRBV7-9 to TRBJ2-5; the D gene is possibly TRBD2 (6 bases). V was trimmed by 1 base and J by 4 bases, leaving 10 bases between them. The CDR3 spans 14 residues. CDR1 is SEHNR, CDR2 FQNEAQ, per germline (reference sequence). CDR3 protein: CASSLGSGPETQYF. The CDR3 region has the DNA TGTGCCAGCAGCTTAGGTAGCGGACCAGAGACCCAGTACTTC.

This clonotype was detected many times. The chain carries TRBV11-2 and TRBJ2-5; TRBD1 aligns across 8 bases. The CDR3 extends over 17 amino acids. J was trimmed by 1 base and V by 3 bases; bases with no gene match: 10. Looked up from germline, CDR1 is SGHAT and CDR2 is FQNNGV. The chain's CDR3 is CASSFRGPGTFQETQYF. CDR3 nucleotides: TGTGCCAGCAGCTTCAGGGGGCCGGGAACCTTCCAAGAGACCCAGTACTTC.

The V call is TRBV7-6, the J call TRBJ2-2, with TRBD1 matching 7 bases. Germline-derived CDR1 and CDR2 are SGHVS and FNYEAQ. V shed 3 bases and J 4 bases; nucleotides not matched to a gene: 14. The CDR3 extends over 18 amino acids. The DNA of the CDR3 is TGTGCCAGCAGCTTGGCCCTTGGGGGACAGTCCTTCACCGGGGAGCTGTTTTTT. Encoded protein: CASSLALGGQSFTGELFF.

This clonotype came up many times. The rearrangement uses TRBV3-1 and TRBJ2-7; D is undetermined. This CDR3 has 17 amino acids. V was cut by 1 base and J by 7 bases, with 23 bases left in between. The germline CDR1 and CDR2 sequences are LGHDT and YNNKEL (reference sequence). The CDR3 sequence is CASSQAPAQSRVREQYF. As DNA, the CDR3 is TGTGCCAGCAGCCAAGCACCGGCACAGAGCCGCGTACGAGAGCAGTACTTC.

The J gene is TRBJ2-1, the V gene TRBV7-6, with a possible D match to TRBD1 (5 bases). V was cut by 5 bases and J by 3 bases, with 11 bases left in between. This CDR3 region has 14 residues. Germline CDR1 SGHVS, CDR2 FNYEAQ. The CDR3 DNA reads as TGTGCCAGCAGCCCAGGGCAGATCTACAATGAGCAGTTCTTC. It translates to CASSPGQIYNEQFF.

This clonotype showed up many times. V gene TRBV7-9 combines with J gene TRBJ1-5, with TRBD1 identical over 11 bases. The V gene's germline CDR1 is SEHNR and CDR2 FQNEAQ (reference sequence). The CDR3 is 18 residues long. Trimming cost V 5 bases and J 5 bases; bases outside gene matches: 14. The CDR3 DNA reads TGTGCCAGCAGCCGGAACCCACGGACAGGGGGCGCGGATCAGCCCCAGCATTTT. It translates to CASSRNPRTGGADQPQHF.

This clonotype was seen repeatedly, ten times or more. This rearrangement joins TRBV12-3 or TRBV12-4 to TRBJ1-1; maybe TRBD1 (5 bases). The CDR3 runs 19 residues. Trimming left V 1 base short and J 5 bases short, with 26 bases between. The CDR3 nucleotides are TGTGCCAGCAGTTTAGGAATAGGGCTGCAGGGCCTATCCGGGACTGAAGCTTTCTTT. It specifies CASSLGIGLQGLSGTEAFF.

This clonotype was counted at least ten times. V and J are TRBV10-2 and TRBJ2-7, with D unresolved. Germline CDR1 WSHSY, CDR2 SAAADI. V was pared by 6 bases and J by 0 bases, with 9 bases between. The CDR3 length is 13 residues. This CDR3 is CASRSSYSYEQYF. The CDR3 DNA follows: TGCGCCAGCAGGTCGAGTTACTCCTACGAGCAGTACTTC.

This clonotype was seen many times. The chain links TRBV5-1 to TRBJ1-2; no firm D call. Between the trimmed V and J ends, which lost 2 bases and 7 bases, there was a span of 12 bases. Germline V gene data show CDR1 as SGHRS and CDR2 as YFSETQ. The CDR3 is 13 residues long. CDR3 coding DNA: TGCGCCAGCAGCTTAAAACCTGAGCGTGGCTACACCTTC. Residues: CASSLKPERGYTF.

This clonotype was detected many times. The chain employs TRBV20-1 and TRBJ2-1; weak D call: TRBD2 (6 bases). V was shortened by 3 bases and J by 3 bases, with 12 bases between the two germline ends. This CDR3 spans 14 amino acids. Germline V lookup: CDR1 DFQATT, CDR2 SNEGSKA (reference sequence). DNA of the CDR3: TGCAGTGCTAGCCCCCTAGCGCGCTACAATGAGCAGTTCTTC. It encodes CSASPLARYNEQFF.

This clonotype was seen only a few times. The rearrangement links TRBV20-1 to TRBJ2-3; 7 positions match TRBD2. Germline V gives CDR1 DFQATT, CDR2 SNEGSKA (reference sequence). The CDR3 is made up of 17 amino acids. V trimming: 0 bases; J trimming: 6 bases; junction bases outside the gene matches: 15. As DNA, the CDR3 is TGCAGTGCTAGAGAAGGTTTCAAGCGGGGTGGGTTGGATACGCAGTATTTT. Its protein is CSAREGFKRGGLDTQYF.

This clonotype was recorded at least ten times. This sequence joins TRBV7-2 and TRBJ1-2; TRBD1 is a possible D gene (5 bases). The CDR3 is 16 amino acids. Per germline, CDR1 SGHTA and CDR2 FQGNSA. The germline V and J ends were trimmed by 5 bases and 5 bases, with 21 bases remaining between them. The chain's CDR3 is CASSPQGRPKRYGYTF. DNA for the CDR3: TGTGCCAGCAGCCCCCAGGGCAGACCTAAACGGTATGGCTACACCTTC.

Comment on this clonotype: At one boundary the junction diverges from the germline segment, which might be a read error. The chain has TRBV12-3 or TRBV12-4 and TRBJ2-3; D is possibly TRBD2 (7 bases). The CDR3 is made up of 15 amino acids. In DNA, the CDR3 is TGTGCCAGCAGTTTAGGGGGGGGGGCGTCAGATAAGCAGTATTTT. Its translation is CASSLGGGASDKQYF.

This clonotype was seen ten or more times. The CDR3 region is CASSLEISGNTIYF. As DNA, the CDR3 is TGTGCCAGCAGCTTAGAGATCTCTGGAAACACCATATATTTT. The genes are TRBV7-8 and TRBJ1-3; D uncertain. V was shortened by 1 base and J by 0 bases, with 4 bases between the two germline ends. CDR1 and CDR2 (germline): SGHVS, FQNEAQ. There are 14 residues in the CDR3. The full variable domain, in which reference TRBV7-8 and TRBJ1-3 provide the parts outside the CDR3, is GAGVSQSPRYKVAKRGQDVALRCDPISGHVSLFWYQQALGQGPEFLTYFQNEAQLDKSGLPSDRFFAERPEGSVSTLKIQRTQQEDSAVYLCASSLEISGNTIYFGEGSWLTVV.

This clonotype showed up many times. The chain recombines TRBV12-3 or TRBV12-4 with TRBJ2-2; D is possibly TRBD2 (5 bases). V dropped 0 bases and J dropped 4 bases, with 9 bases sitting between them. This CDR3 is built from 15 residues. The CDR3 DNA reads TGTGCCAGCAGTTTAGCGCGACGGGGCACCGGGGAGCTGTTTTTT. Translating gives CASSLARRGTGELFF.

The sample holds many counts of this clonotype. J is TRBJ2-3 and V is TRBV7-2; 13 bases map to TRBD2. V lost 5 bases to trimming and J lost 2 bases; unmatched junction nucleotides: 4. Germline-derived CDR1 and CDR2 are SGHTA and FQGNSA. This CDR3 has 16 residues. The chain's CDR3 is CASSTTSGGVTDTQYF. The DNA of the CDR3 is TGTGCCAGCAGCACCACTAGCGGGGGGGTCACAGATACGCAGTATTTT.

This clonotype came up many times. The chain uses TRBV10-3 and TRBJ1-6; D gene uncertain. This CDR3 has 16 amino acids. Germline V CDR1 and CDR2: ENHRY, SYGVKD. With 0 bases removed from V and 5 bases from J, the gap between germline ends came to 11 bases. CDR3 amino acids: CAISESAPGHNSPLHF. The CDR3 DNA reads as TGTGCCATCAGTGAGTCGGCCCCGGGCCATAATTCACCCCTCCACTTT.

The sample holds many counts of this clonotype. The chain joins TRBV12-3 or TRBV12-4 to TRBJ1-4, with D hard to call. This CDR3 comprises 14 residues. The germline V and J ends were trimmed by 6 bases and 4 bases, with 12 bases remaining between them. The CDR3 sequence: CASSLVSDNEKLFF. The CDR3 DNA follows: TGTGCCAGCAGCCTCGTTAGCGATAATGAAAAACTGTTTTTT.

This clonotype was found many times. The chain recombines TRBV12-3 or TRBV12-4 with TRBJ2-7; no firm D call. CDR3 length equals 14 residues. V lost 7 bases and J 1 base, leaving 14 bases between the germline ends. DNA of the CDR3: TGTGCCAGCACCTTTAACACTGAATCCTACGAGCAGTACTTC. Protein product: CASTFNTESYEQYF.

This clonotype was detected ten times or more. The CDR3 sequence is CSVADRVEADTQYF. CDR3 bases: TGCAGCGTAGCGGACAGGGTGGAGGCAGATACGCAGTATTTT. This rearrangement joins TRBV29-1 to TRBJ2-3, with 8 bases matching TRBD1. This CDR3 is built from 14 residues. V dropped 6 bases and J dropped 4; count of bases not matched to a gene: 9. The germline V gene has CDR1 SQVTM and CDR2 ANQGSEA.

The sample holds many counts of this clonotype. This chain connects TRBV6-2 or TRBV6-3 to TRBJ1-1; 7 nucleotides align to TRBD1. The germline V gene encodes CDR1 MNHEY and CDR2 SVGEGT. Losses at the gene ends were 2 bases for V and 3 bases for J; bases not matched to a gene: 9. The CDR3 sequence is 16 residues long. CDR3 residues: CASSYHVFGQDTEAFF. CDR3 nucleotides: TGTGCCAGCAGTTACCACGTCTTTGGACAGGACACTGAAGCTTTCTTT.

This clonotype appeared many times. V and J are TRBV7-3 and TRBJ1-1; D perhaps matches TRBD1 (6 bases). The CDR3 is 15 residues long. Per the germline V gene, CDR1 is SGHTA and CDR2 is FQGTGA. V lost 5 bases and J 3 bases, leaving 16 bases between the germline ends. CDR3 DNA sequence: TGTGCCAGCAGCCCACAGGGCCCATGGGACACTGAAGCTTTCTTT. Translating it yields CASSPQGPWDTEAFF. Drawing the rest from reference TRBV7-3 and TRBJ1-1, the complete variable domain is GAGVSQTPSNKVTEKGKYVELRCDPISGHTALYWYRQSLGQGPEFLIYFQGTGAADDSGLPNDRFFAVRPEGSVSTLKIQRTERGDSAVYLCASSPQGPWDTEAFFGQGTRLTVV.

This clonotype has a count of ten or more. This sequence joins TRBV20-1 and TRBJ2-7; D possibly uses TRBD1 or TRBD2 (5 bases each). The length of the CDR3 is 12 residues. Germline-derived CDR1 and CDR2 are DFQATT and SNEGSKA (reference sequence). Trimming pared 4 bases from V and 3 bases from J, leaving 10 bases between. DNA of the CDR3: TGCAGTGCTACTGGGGGAAGCTACGAGCAGTACTTC. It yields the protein CSATGGSYEQYF.

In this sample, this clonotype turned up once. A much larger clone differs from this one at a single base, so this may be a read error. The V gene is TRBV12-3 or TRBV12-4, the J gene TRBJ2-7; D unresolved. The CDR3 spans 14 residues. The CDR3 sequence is CASSSFRGSYKQYF. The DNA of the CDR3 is TGTGCCAGCAGTTCCTTTCGCGGCTCCTACAAGCAGTACTTC.

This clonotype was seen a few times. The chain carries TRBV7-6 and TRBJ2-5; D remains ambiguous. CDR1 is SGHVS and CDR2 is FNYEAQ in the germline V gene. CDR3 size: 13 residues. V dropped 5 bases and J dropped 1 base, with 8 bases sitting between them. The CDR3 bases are TGTGCCAGCAGCGCGACGCCCCAAGAGACCCAGTACTTC. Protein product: CASSATPQETQYF.

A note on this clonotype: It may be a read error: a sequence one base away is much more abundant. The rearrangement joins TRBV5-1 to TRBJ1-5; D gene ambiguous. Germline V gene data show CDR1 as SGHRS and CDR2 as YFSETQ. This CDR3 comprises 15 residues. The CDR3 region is CASSLDTVGNQHQHF. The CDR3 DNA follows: TGCGCCAGCAGCTTGGACACCGTCGGCAATCAGCACCAGCATTTT.

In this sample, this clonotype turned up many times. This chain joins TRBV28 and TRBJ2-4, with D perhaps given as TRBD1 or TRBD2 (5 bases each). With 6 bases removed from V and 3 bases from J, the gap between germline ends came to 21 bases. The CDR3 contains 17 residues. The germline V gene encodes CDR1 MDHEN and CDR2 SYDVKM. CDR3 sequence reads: CASSDRAPGRVKNIQYF. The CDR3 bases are TGTGCCAGCAGCGATCGAGCGCCGGGACGAGTCAAAAACATTCAGTACTTC.